These 26 T cell receptor beta chains originate from one sample sequenced in a study of neurological immune-mediated disorders. In TCRdb, the 5' RACE reads were re-called with MiXCR into one record per CDR3 protein. The sample records under 85,000 distinct CDR3 sequences, roughly 5.6% being singletons. Sequencing used PBMCs. The receptor source for this set is a human donor with multiple sclerosis. The donor label of this sample is uncertain.

This clonotype was recorded at least ten times. The chain is built from TRBV7-6 and TRBJ2-1; 8 nucleotides match TRBD1. V lost 4 bases and J lost 1; bases outside the gene matches: 3. Germline assignment: CDR1 SGHVS and CDR2 FNYEAQ. The CDR3 extends over 15 amino acids. In DNA, the CDR3 is TGTGCCAGCAGCTCGGACAGGGCTTCCTACAATGAGCAGTTCTTC. Translation gives CASSSDRASYNEQFF. The complete variable domain, with remaining parts taken from reference TRBV7-6 and TRBJ2-1, reads GAGVSQSPRYKVTKRGQDVALRCDPISGHVSLYWYRQALGQGPEFLTYFNYEAQQDKSGLPNDRFSAERPEGSISTLTIQRTEQRDSAMYRCASSSDRASYNEQFFGPGTRLTVL.

This clonotype came up many times. V is TRBV11-1 and J is TRBJ2-1; D possibly corresponds to TRBD2 (7 bases). CDR1 SGHAT and CDR2 FQDESV come from the germline V gene (reference sequence). This CDR3 is 18 amino acids long. Trimming stripped 1 base from V and 0 bases from J, with 16 bases between. CDR3 sequence: CASSLEMGGASSYNEQFF. The CDR3 DNA reads TGTGCCAGCAGCTTAGAGATGGGGGGGGCTAGCTCCTACAATGAGCAGTTCTTC.

The J gene is TRBJ2-1, the V gene TRBV2; no clear D gene. V gave up 6 bases and J gave up 7 bases, with 7 bases separating them. The CDR3 has 11 amino acids. The V gene's germline CDR1 is SNHLY and CDR2 FYNNEI. Written as DNA, the CDR3 is TGTGCCAGCAGAGGACGTAATGAGCAGTTCTTC. It yields the protein CASRGRNEQFF.

The table lists this clonotype with many counts. The chain carries TRBV18 and TRBJ1-1; no clear D gene. V lost 0 bases and J lost 0, with 8 bases in between. The V gene's germline CDR1 is KGHSH and CDR2 LQKENI. The CDR3 runs to 15 residues. As DNA, the CDR3 is TGTGCCAGCTCACCACCCAACACCTTGAACACTGAAGCTTTCTTT. Translated, it gives CASSPPNTLNTEAFF.

This clonotype was recorded at least ten times. The V gene is TRBV5-5, the J gene TRBJ2-5; D possibly corresponds to TRBD1 (6 bases). Germline V gene data show CDR1 as SGHKS and CDR2 as YYEKEE (reference sequence). The CDR3 loop spans 13 amino acids. V was shortened by 0 bases and J by 7 bases, with 10 bases between the two germline ends. CDR3 nucleotide sequence: TGTGCCAGCAGCTTGGGACAGGAAACGACCCAGTACTTC. This sequence encodes CASSLGQETTQYF.

As concerns this clonotype: Being one base from a much bigger clone, this may be a read error. The J gene is TRBJ2-5, the V gene TRBV20-1; D may be TRBD1 (6 bases). The CDR3 runs 15 residues. Trimming shortened V by 4 bases and J by 0 bases, and 15 bases separated the two germline ends. The germline V gene has CDR1 DFQATT and CDR2 SNEGSKA (reference sequence). CDR3 in DNA: TGCAGTGCTATTCCGGGACACCAGTACCAAGAGACCCAGTACTTC. Translating it yields CSAIPGHQYQETQYF.

This clonotype has at least ten counts. The gene calls are TRBV29-1 and TRBJ1-5; tentative D call: TRBD1 (5 bases). V gave up 6 bases and J gave up 10 bases, with 19 bases separating them. This CDR3 comprises 13 residues. Germline CDR1 and CDR2: SQVTM and ANQGSEA. The CDR3 reads CSVTMGGRGPQHF. CDR3 nucleotides: TGCAGCGTAACCATGGGGGGGAGAGGACCCCAGCATTTT.

This clonotype was counted at least ten times. The chain employs TRBV25-1 and TRBJ2-5; D not resolved. The germline V gene encodes CDR1 MGHDK and CDR2 SYGVNS. The ends were cut back, 6 bases at V and 3 bases at J, with 2 bases in the middle. The CDR3 loop spans 10 amino acids. CDR3 sequence reads: CASREETQYF. The CDR3 DNA sequence: TGTGCCAGCAGAGAAGAGACCCAGTACTTC.

There are many counts of this clonotype. This chain connects TRBV5-1 to TRBJ2-1; weak D call: TRBD2 (5 bases). Germline loops: CDR1 SGHRS, CDR2 YFSETQ. The germline V and J ends were trimmed by 0 bases and 4 bases, with 5 bases remaining between them. CDR3 length: 13 amino acids. CDR3 DNA: TGCGCCAGCAGCTTGGGCGGGTACAATGAGCAGTTCTTC. Translated: CASSLGGYNEQFF.

The chain carries TRBV4-1 and TRBJ1-1; weak D call: TRBD1 (5 bases). Germline CDR1 is MGHRA and CDR2 is YSYEKL. CDR3 length: 14 residues. Trimming removed 8 bases from V and 2 bases from J, with 15 bases in between. The chain's CDR3 is CASQLDIGNTEAFF. The CDR3 bases are TGCGCCAGCCAGCTGGACATAGGCAACACTGAAGCTTTCTTT.

This clonotype was observed many times. The V and J genes are TRBV5-1 and TRBJ2-3; D is possibly TRBD2 (6 bases). V lost 3 bases and J lost 8, with 16 bases in between. The CDR3 has 14 amino acids. Germline-derived CDR1 and CDR2 are SGHRS and YFSETQ. The CDR3: CASSSGTGSGTQYF. The CDR3 coding sequence is TGCGCCAGCAGCTCCGGGACTGGTTCGGGTACGCAGTATTTT.

This clonotype was counted ten times or more. The chain is built from TRBV4-1 and TRBJ2-7; TRBD2 agrees at 10 bases. From germline, CDR1 is MGHRA and CDR2 YSYEKL. J gave up 7 bases and V 4 bases, and 13 bases lay outside the gene matches. The CDR3 consists of 16 residues. CDR3 in DNA: TGCGCCAGCAGCCCTGGGTCTAGCGGGGGATCTGGGGAGCAGTACTTC. It codes for CASSPGSSGGSGEQYF.

This clonotype was seen once. V usage is TRBV29-1 and J usage is TRBJ2-1; D is possibly TRBD1 (5 bases). The ends were cut back, 1 base at V and 4 bases at J, with 20 bases in the middle. The CDR3 has 17 residues. Germline values: CDR1 SQVTM, CDR2 ANQGSEA. The CDR3 sequence is CSVEADSYTAHYNEQFF. CDR3 nucleotides: TGCAGCGTTGAAGCAGACAGCTACACCGCTCATTACAATGAGCAGTTCTTC.

Many counts were recorded for this clonotype. The rearrangement joins TRBV3-1 to TRBJ2-2; the match to TRBD1 covers 10 bases. CDR1 is LGHDT and CDR2 is YNNKEL in the germline V gene (reference sequence). This CDR3 region has 19 residues. Germline trimming cut 0 bases from V and 3 bases from J; bases unmatched to any gene: 10. The CDR3, as DNA: TGTGCCAGCAGCCAAGATGTCGAGGACAGGGGGATGTACACCGGGGAGCTGTTTTTT. Amino acids: CASSQDVEDRGMYTGELFF.

The table lists this clonotype with many counts. The rearrangement joins TRBV20-1 to TRBJ2-7; no clear D. The CDR3 is 13 residues long. V shed 0 bases and J shed 5 bases, with 11 bases lying between them. In germline, CDR1 is DFQATT, CDR2 SNEGSKA (reference sequence). CDR3 DNA sequence: TGCAGTGCTAGAGAGGGTGGTGTGCACGAGCAGTACTTC. This codes for CSAREGGVHEQYF.

This clonotype was seen repeatedly, ten times or more. The V call is TRBV5-1, the J call TRBJ1-5; 7 positions match TRBD1. J gave up 7 bases and V 4 bases, and 8 bases lay outside the gene matches. The CDR3 extends over 14 amino acids. Germline lookup yields CDR1 SGHRS and CDR2 YFSETQ. In nucleotides, the CDR3 is TGCGCCAGCAGCCAGAACAGGGGCGGGCAGCCCCAGCATTTT. Translating gives CASSQNRGGQPQHF. Together with reference TRBV5-1 and TRBJ1-5, the CDR3 gives the full variable domain: KAGVTQTPRYLIKTRGQQVTLSCSPISGHRSVSWYQQTPGQGLQFLFEYFSETQRNKGNFPGRFSGRQFSNSRSEMNVSTLELGDSALYLCASSQNRGGQPQHFGDGTRLSIL.

This clonotype has ten or more counts. CDR3: CSARDRRFAYEQYF. The CDR3 coding sequence is TGCAGTGCTAGAGATCGAAGATTTGCCTACGAGCAGTACTTC. J is TRBJ2-7 and V is TRBV20-1; no firm D call. This CDR3 contains 14 residues. Germline assignment: CDR1 DFQATT and CDR2 SNEGSKA (reference sequence). The V end was cut by 0 bases, the J end by 2 bases, with 11 bases between.

This clonotype was seen repeatedly, ten times or more. The V and J genes are TRBV10-3 and TRBJ1-1; D is unresolved. Trimming stripped 3 bases from V and 2 bases from J, with 10 bases between. This CDR3 is 14 amino acids long. Germline lookup yields CDR1 ENHRY and CDR2 SYGVKD. CDR3 amino acids: CAISDKGGNTEAFF. As DNA, the CDR3 is TGTGCCATCAGTGATAAGGGAGGAAACACTGAAGCTTTCTTT.

This clonotype is medium-sized by share. As DNA, the CDR3 is TGTGCCAGCAGTTTAGCGGCGAGCACAGATACGCAGTATTTT. It translates to CASSLAASTDTQYF. V is TRBV12-3 or TRBV12-4 and J is TRBJ2-3; D is uncertain. Trimming removed 0 bases from V and 0 bases from J, with 4 bases in between. The CDR3 sequence is 14 residues long.

This clonotype was picked up many times. The chain carries TRBV7-9 and TRBJ1-2, with 7 bases matching TRBD1. The V segment lost 3 bases and the J segment 0 bases; nucleotides outside the gene matches: 10. Per the germline V gene, CDR1 is SEHNR and CDR2 is FQNEAQ (reference sequence). CDR3 size: 17 residues. The CDR3 sequence is CASSFSGTANANYGYTF. The CDR3 bases are TGTGCCAGCAGCTTTTCCGGGACAGCTAACGCTAACTATGGCTACACCTTC.

This clonotype was picked up many times. The gene calls are TRBV5-6 and TRBJ1-1, with 7 bases aligning to TRBD1. With V trimmed by 3 bases and J by 7 bases, 12 bases remained unmatched. CDR1 is SGHDT, CDR2 YYEEEE, per germline. The CDR3 runs 15 residues. CDR3 sequence (DNA): TGTGCCAGCAGCTCGAGGGGGCAGGGAGGGTTTGAAGCTTTCTTT. This encodes CASSSRGQGGFEAFF.

The rearrangement joins TRBV4-3 to TRBJ2-7; 9 bases agree with TRBD1. The germline CDR1 and CDR2 sequences are LGHNA and YSLEER. The V and J ends lost 4 bases and 2 bases, in that order; junction bases with no gene match: 6. The CDR3 loop spans 15 amino acids. Here the CDR3 DNA reads TGCGCCAGCAGCCCCCGACAGGGGGGGCCCTACGAGCAGTACTTC. It encodes CASSPRQGGPYEQYF.

This clonotype was counted ten times or more. The chain combines TRBV6-5 with TRBJ1-3; TRBD1 matches 7 bases. Germline V gene sequence: CDR1 MNHEY, CDR2 SVGAGI. V gave up 5 bases and J gave up 11 bases; unmatched junction bases: 12. There are 14 residues in the CDR3. CDR3 DNA: TGTGCCAGCAGTGCCGGACAGGCCCTATTCCCCATATATTTT. Translated: CASSAGQALFPIYF.

With respect to this clonotype: One base away lies a much larger clone, so this may be a sequencing read error. The chain recombines TRBV5-1 with TRBJ2-3, with 15 bases aligning to TRBD2. The CDR3 has 19 amino acids. Germline CDR1 and CDR2: SGHRS and YFSETQ. Losses at the gene ends were 4 bases for V and 1 base for J; bases not matched to a gene: 10. DNA for the CDR3: TGCGCCAGCAGCACGGGACTAGCGGGGGGCGCAGGAGGCACAGATACGCAGTATTTT. It encodes CASSTGLAGGAGGTDTQYF.

At least ten counts were recorded for this clonotype. J is TRBJ2-2 and V is TRBV5-1; 10 bases fit TRBD1. This CDR3 spans 15 amino acids. The trim removed 4 bases at V and 5 bases at J, leaving 5 bases unmatched. Germline V gene sequence: CDR1 SGHRS, CDR2 YFSETQ. In DNA form, the CDR3 reads TGCGCCAGCAGCCTGTCGGGACAGGGGACCGGGGAGCTGTTTTTT. Translated, it gives CASSLSGQGTGELFF.

This clonotype was detected ten times or more. The V and J genes are TRBV7-2 and TRBJ2-1, with 11 bases matching TRBD2. Germline V lookup: CDR1 SGHTA, CDR2 FQGNSA. The CDR3 runs to 14 residues. V lost 2 bases to trimming and J lost 15 bases; unmatched junction nucleotides: 9. The CDR3 is CASSLWGSGGVGFF. The CDR3 coding sequence is TGTGCCAGCAGCTTATGGGGTAGCGGGGGGGTAGGGTTCTTC.